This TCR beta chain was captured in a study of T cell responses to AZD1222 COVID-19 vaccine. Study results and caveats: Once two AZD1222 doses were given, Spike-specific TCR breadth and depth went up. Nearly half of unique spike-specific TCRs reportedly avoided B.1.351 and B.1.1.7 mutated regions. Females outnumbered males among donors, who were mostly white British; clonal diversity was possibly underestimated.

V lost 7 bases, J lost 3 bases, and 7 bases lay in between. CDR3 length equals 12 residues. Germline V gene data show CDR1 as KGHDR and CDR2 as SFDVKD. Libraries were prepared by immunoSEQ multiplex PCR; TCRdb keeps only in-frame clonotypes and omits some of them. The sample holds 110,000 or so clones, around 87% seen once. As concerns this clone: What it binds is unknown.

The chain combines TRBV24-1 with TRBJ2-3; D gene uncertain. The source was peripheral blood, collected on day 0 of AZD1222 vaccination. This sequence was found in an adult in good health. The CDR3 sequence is CATSGVTDTQYF. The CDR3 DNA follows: TGTGCCACCAGCGGAGTGACAGATACGCAGTATTTT.